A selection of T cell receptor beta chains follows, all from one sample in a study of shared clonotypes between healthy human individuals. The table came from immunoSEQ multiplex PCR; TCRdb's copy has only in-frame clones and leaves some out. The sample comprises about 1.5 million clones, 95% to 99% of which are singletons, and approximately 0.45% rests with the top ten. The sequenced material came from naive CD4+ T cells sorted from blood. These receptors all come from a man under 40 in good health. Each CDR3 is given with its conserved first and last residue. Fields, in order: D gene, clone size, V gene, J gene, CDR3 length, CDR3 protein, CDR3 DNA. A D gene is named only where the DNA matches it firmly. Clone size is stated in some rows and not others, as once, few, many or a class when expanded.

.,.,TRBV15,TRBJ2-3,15,CATSSGGRRADTQYF,TGTGCCACCAGCAGCGGCGGCCGTAGGGCAGATACGCAGTATTTT
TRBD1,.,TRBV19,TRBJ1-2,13,CASSFRDRGGYTF,TGTGCCAGTAGTTTCCGGGACAGGGGAGGCTACACCTTC
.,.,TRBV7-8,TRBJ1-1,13,CASSFGGYTEAFF,TGTGCCAGCAGCTTCGGGGGCTACACTGAAGCTTTCTTT
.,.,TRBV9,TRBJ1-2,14,CASSVASRDYGYTF,TGTGCCAGCAGCGTAGCTTCCCGTGACTATGGCTACACCTTC
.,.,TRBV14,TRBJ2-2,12,CASSQQTGELFF,TGTGCCAGCAGCCAACAGACCGGGGAGCTGTTTTTT
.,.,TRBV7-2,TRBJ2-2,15,CASSFRVGRTGELFF,TGTGCCAGCAGCTTCCGGGTGGGACGGACCGGGGAGCTGTTTTTT
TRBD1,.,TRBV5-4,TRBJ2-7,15,CASSFSGTGPYEQYF,TGTGCCAGCAGCTTCTCCGGGACAGGTCCCTACGAGCAGTACTTC
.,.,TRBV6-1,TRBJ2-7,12,CASSETAYEQYF,TGTGCCAGCAGTGAAACCGCCTACGAGCAGTACTTC
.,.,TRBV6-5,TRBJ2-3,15,CASSSPSGSTDTQYF,TGTGCCAGCAGTTCCCCAAGCGGGAGCACAGATACGCAGTATTTT
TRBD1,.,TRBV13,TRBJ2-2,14,CASTYRGRTGELFF,TGTGCCAGCACTTACAGGGGGAGGACCGGGGAGCTGTTTTTT
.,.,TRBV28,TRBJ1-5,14,CASSLARLNQPQHF,TGTGCCAGCAGTTTAGCGCGTCTCAATCAGCCCCAGCATTTT
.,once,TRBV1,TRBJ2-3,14,CTSSREGATDTQYF,TGCACCAGCAGCCGTGAGGGGGCCACAGATACGCAGTATTTT
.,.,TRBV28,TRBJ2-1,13,CASTPGRLNEQFF,TGTGCCAGCACCCCCGGGCGCCTCAATGAGCAGTTCTTC
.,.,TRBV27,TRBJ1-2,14,CASSLSGHLYGYTF,TGTGCCAGCAGTTTATCCGGACACCTCTATGGCTACACCTTC
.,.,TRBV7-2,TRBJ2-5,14,CASSPHVPGETQYF,TGTGCCAGCAGCCCCCACGTCCCGGGGGAGACCCAGTACTTC
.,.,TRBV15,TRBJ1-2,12,CATSRDAYGYTF,TGTGCCACCAGCAGAGACGCGTATGGCTACACCTTC
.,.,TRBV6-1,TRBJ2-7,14,CASSERGRVYEQYF,TGTGCCAGCAGTGAACGCGGCAGGGTCTACGAGCAGTACTTC
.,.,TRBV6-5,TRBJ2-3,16,CASSYSPAVGTDTQYF,TGTGCCAGCAGTTACTCGCCGGCGGTGGGCACAGATACGCAGTATTTT
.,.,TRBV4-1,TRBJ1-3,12,CASSSPGNTIYF,TGCGCCAGCAGTAGCCCGGGAAACACCATATATTTT
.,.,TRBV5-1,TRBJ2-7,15,CASSLRGLSSYEQYF,TGCGCCAGCAGCTTAAGGGGATTAAGCTCCTACGAGCAGTACTTC
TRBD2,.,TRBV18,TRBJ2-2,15,CASSVTSGFLGELFF,TGTGCCAGCTCAGTGACTAGCGGGTTTCTCGGGGAGCTGTTTTTT
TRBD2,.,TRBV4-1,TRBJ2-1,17,CASSQASLAGWDNEQFF,TGCGCCAGCAGCCAAGCCAGCCTAGCGGGATGGGACAATGAGCAGTTCTTC